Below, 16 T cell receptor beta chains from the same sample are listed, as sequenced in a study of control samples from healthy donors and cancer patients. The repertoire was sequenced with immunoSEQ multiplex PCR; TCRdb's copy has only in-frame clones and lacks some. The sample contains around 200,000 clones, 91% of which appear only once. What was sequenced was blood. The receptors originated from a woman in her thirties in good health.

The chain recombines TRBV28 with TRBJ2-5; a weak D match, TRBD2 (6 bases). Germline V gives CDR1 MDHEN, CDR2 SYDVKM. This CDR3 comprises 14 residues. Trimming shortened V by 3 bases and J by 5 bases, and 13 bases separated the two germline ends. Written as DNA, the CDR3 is TGTGCCAGCAGTTTTGGAGGGACCGGGGAGACCCAGTACTTC. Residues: CASSFGGTGETQYF.

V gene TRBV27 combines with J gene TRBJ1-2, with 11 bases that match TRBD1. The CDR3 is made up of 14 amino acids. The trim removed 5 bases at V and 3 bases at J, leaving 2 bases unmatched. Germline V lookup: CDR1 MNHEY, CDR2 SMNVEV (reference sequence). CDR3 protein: CASSRTGGDYGYTF. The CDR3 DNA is TGTGCCAGCAGTCGGACAGGGGGCGACTATGGCTACACCTTC.

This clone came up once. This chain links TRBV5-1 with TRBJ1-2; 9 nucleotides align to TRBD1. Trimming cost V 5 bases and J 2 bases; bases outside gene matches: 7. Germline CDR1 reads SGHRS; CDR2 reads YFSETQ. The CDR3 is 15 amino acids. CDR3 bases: TGCGCCAGCAGTGAACAGGGGGCGGGGAACTATGGCTACACCTTC. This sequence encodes CASSEQGAGNYGYTF.

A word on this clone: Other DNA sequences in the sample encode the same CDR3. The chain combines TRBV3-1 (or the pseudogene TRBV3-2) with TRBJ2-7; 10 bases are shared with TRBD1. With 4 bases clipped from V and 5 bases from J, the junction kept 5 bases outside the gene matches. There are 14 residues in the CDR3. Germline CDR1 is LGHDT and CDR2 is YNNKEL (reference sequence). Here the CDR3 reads CASSPRDRGHEQYF. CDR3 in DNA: TGTGCCAGCAGCCCCCGGGACAGGGGCCACGAGCAGTACTTC.

CDR3 residues: CASSLGGVGDQPQHF. CDR3 DNA sequence: TGTGCCAGCAGCTTGGGGGGGGTAGGCGATCAGCCCCAGCATTTT. V and J are TRBV5-8 and TRBJ1-5; the D gene is possibly TRBD1 (5 bases). Per germline, CDR1 SGHTS and CDR2 YDEGEE. Trimming took off 0 bases at V and 5 bases at J, with 12 bases between the two ends. CDR3 length: 15 amino acids.

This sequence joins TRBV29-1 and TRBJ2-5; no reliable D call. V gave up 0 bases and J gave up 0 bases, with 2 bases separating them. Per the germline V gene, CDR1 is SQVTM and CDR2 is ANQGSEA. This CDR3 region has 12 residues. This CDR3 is CSVEEYQETQYF. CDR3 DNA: TGCAGCGTTGAAGAGTACCAAGAGACCCAGTACTTC.

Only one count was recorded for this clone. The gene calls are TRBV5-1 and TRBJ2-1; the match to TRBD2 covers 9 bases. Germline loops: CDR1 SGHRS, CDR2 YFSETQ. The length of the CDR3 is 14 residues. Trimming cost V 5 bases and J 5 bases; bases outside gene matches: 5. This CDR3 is CASRVAGANNEQFF. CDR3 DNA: TGCGCCAGCAGAGTAGCGGGGGCGAACAATGAGCAGTTCTTC.

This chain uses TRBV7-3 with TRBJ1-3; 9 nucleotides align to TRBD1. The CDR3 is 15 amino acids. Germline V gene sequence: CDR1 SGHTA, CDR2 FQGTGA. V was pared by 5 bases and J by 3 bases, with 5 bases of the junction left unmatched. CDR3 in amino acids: CASSLTGGGGNTIYF. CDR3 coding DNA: TGTGCCAGCAGCCTGACAGGGGGGGGTGGAAACACCATATATTTT. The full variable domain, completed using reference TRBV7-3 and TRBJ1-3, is GAGVSQTPSNKVTEKGKYVELRCDPISGHTALYWYRQSLGQGPEFLIYFQGTGAADDSGLPNDRFFAVRPEGSVSTLKIQRTERGDSAVYLCASSLTGGGGNTIYFGEGSWLTVV.

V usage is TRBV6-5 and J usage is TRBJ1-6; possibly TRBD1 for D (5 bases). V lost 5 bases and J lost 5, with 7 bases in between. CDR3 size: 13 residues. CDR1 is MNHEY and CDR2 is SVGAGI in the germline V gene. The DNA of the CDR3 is TGTGCCAGCAGTCCGGGGGATAATTCACCCCTCCACTTT. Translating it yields CASSPGDNSPLHF.

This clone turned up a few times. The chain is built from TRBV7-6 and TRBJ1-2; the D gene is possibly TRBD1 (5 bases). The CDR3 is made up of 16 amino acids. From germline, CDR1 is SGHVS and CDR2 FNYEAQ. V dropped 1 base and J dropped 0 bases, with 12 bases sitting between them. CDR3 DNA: TGTGCCAGCAGCTTAGGTAGCTTAGGGGCTAACTATGGCTACACCTTC. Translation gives CASSLGSLGANYGYTF.

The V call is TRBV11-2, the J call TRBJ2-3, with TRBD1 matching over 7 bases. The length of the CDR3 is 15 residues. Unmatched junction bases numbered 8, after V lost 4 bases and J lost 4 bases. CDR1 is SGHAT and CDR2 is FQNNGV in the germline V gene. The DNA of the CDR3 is TGTGCCAGCAGCTACCCCGGACAGGTCCCAGATACGCAGTATTTT. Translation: CASSYPGQVPDTQYF. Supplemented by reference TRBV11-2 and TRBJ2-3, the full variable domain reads EAGVAQSPRYKIIEKRQSVAFWCNPISGHATLYWYQQILGQGPKLLIQFQNNGVVDDSQLPKDRFSAERLKGVDSTLKIQPAKLEDSAVYLCASSYPGQVPDTQYFGPGTRLTVL.

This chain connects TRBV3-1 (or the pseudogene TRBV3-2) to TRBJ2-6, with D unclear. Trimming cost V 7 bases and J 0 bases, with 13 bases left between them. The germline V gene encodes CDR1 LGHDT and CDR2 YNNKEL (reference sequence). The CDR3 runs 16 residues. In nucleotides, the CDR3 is TGTGCCAGCACCCTAGGACCGCCCTCTGGGGCCAACGTCCTGACTTTC. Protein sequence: CASTLGPPSGANVLTF.

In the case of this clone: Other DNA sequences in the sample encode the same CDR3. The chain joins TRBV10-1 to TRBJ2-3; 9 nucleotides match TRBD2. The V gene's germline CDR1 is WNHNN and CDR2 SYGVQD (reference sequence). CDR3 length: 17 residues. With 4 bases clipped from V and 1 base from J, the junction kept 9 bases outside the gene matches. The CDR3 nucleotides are TGCGCCAGCAGTGGGCTCGCGGGGGGGCGGGGCACAGATACGCAGTATTTT. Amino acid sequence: CASSGLAGGRGTDTQYF.

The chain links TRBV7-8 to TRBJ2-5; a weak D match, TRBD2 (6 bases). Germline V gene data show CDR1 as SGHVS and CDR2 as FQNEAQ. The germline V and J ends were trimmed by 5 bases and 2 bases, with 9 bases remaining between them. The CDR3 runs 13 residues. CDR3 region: CASSRGLQETQYF. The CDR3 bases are TGTGCCAGCAGCCGGGGACTTCAAGAGACCCAGTACTTC.

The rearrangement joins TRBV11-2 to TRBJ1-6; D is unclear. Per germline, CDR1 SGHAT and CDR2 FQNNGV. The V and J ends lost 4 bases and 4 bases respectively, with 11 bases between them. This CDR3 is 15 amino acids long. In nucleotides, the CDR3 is TGTGCCAGCAGCTCCTGGACCGAATATAATTCACCCCTCCACTTT. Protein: CASSSWTEYNSPLHF.

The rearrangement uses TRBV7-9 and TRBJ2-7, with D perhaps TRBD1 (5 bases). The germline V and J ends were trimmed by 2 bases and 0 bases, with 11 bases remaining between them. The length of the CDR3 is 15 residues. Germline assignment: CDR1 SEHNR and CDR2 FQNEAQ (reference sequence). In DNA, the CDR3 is TGTGCCAGCAGCTTAAGGGGTCCCCTCTCCTACGAGCAGTACTTC. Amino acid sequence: CASSLRGPLSYEQYF.